This TCR beta chain is from a study of blood T cell repertoires in COVID-19. Study-wide background: Acute-phase and convalescent COVID-19 samples originated in the United States, Italy and Spain. Nucleic acid was either cDNA or gDNA, and it came from T cells, B-cell-depleted T cells, or PBMCs.

Measured with immunoSEQ multiplex PCR; TCRdb has only the in-frame clones, and not every one. Seen here are under 300,000 clones, about 88% observed once, and the top ten hold 2.1%. The length of the CDR3 is 15 residues. Germline CDR1 reads SGDLS; CDR2 reads YYNGEE. Germline trimming cut 2 bases from V and 6 bases from J; bases unmatched to any gene: 8. The source material was peripheral blood. V usage is TRBV9 and J usage is TRBJ2-4, with 7 bases fitting TRBD1. The receptor comes from a woman aged 40 to 50 who had recovered from COVID-19. For the CDR3, the DNA is TGTGCCAGCAGCGTTTCACAGGGGATAGGAAACATTCAGTACTTC. Amino acid sequence: CASSVSQGIGNIQYF.